The 26 T cell receptor beta chains reported below all come from one sample, sequenced in a study of cytomegalovirus exposure and HLA in healthy donors. Both 60 Vbeta primers and 13 Jbeta primers went into the PCR. Method: immunoSEQ multiplex PCR; TCRdb's copy keeps in-frame clones and lacks some. The table shows 150,000 or so clones, with about three quarters occurring only once. The sample was PBMCs. All receptors derive from a woman aged 40 to 55 in good health and CMV-seronegative.

The chain combines TRBV14 with TRBJ1-2, with D unclear. Germline V gives CDR1 SGHDN, CDR2 FVKESK. The CDR3 spans 15 residues. Trimming removed 1 base from V and 4 bases from J, with 13 bases in between. CDR3 in amino acids: CASSQVQRSTYGYTF. The CDR3 coding sequence is TGTGCCAGCAGCCAAGTTCAGCGCTCTACCTATGGCTACACCTTC.

The chain has TRBV6-5 and TRBJ2-7; 8 nucleotides agree with TRBD1. The CDR3 totals 14 residues. The V segment lost 2 bases and the J segment 2 bases; nucleotides outside the gene matches: 2. Germline assignment: CDR1 MNHEY and CDR2 SVGAGI. The CDR3 loop is CASSYGTGAYEQYF. DNA for the CDR3: TGTGCCAGCAGTTACGGGACAGGAGCCTACGAGCAGTACTTC.

V gene TRBV11-2 combines with J gene TRBJ2-7; TRBD1 is a possible D gene (5 bases). The germline V gene encodes CDR1 SGHAT and CDR2 FQNNGV. Trimming took 1 base from V and 1 from J, leaving 11 bases between them. CDR3 length: 15 residues. CDR3 amino acids: CASSLGSGLSYEQYF. The DNA of the CDR3 is TGTGCCAGCAGCTTAGGTTCAGGGTTGTCCTACGAGCAGTACTTC.

This chain joins TRBV7-2 and TRBJ2-3; D is perhaps TRBD2 (5 bases). Trimming shortened V by 4 bases and J by 0 bases, and 17 bases separated the two germline ends. The CDR3 is 17 residues long. Germline CDR1 and CDR2: SGHTA and FQGNSA. CDR3 coding DNA: TGTGCCAGCAGCTCCAAGGGATCAGCGGCAAGCACAGATACGCAGTATTTT. This gives the protein CASSSKGSAASTDTQYF.

The rearrangement joins TRBV28 to TRBJ1-6, with TRBD1 matching 8 bases. The CDR3 length is 16 residues. Germline V gene lookup returns CDR1 MDHEN and CDR2 SYDVKM. V gave up 2 bases and J gave up 4 bases; unmatched junction bases: 4. Written as DNA, the CDR3 is TGTGCCAGCAGTTTACAGGGGGCGCGTTATAATTCACCCCTCCACTTT. It encodes CASSLQGARYNSPLHF.

The chain is built from TRBV9 and TRBJ2-3; D is unresolved. CDR3 length: 15 residues. V lost 0 bases to trimming and J lost 4 bases, with 12 bases between them. Germline V lookup: CDR1 SGDLS, CDR2 YYNGEE. For the CDR3, the DNA is TGTGCCAGCAGCGTAGGAAGAGTCTATTCAGATACGCAGTATTTT. It encodes CASSVGRVYSDTQYF.

CDR3 amino acids: CASSERQEGTEAFF. In DNA, the CDR3 is TGTGCCAGCAGTGAGAGGCAGGAGGGCACTGAAGCTTTCTTT. The J gene is TRBJ1-1, the V gene TRBV6-1; D remains ambiguous. V lost 3 bases, J lost 4 bases, and 12 bases lay in between. This CDR3 is built from 14 residues. Germline V CDR1 and CDR2: MNHNS, SASEGT.

This chain links TRBV5-6 with TRBJ2-5; 7 positions agree with TRBD1. TRBJ2-7 matches the DNA end more closely, so the J call is doubtful. This CDR3 has 13 amino acids. The germline gives CDR1 SGHDT, CDR2 YYEEEE. The CDR3 is CASSSDRHYEQYF. CDR3 DNA: TGTGCCAGCAGCTCGGACAGGCACTACGAGCAGTACTTC.

The rearrangement links TRBV5-1 to TRBJ2-7; 10 positions match TRBD2. The CDR3 has 15 amino acids. Unmatched junction bases numbered 3, after V lost 0 bases and J lost 3 bases. Germline CDR1 SGHRS, CDR2 YFSETQ. The CDR3 protein is CASSLESGRVYEQYF. The CDR3 bases are TGCGCCAGCAGCTTGGAAAGCGGGAGGGTCTACGAGCAGTACTTC.

V usage is TRBV6-1 and J usage is TRBJ2-5, with 7 bases lining up with TRBD1. Germline trimming cut 6 bases from V and 6 bases from J; bases unmatched to any gene: 4. CDR3 length: 12 amino acids. CDR1 and CDR2 (germline): MNHNS, SASEGT. This CDR3 is CASRGTAKTQYF. The CDR3 DNA reads as TGTGCCAGCAGGGGGACAGCGAAGACCCAGTACTTC.

This clone was picked up one time. V is TRBV5-1 and J is TRBJ2-6, with 8 bases identical to TRBD1. This CDR3 comprises 19 residues. Germline CDR1 and CDR2: SGHRS and YFSETQ. Trimming removed 3 bases from V and 0 bases from J; junction bases left unmatched: 11. This CDR3 reads CASSYTGQGAFSGANVLTF. The CDR3 bases are TGCGCCAGCAGCTATACTGGACAGGGAGCCTTCTCTGGGGCCAACGTCCTGACTTTC.

The chain employs TRBV6-1 and TRBJ1-1; tentative D call: TRBD1 (5 bases). Germline values: CDR1 MNHNS, CDR2 SASEGT. V was cut by 2 bases and J by 4 bases, with 14 bases left in between. The CDR3 is made up of 15 amino acids. CDR3 coding DNA: TGTGCCAGCAGTGAAAGGGCCAGGGCGGCCACTGAAGCTTTCTTT. Amino acids: CASSERARAATEAFF.

This chain connects TRBV18 to TRBJ1-1; tentatively, D is TRBD1 (5 bases). CDR1 and CDR2 from the germline V gene are KGHSH and LQKENI. The CDR3 is 14 amino acids. V lost 3 bases and J lost 4, with 12 bases in between. The CDR3 is CASSPTVGGTEAFF. Here the CDR3 DNA reads TGTGCCAGCTCACCGACAGTGGGGGGCACTGAAGCTTTCTTT.

CDR3 DNA: TGTGCCAGCAGTTTGGGGACAGGAGGAGGAGAAAAACTGTTTTTT. It codes for CASSLGTGGGEKLFF. This chain joins TRBV6-5 and TRBJ1-4, with 8 bases matching TRBD1. CDR3 length: 15 residues. V was pared by 4 bases and J by 8 bases, with 9 bases of the junction left unmatched. Germline values: CDR1 MNHEY, CDR2 SVGAGI.

The J gene is TRBJ1-1, the V gene TRBV30; 7 positions match TRBD1. With 0 bases clipped from V and 5 bases from J, the junction kept 3 bases outside the gene matches. The CDR3 length is 13 residues. Germline assignment: CDR1 GTSNPN and CDR2 SVGIG (reference sequence). CDR3 in amino acids: CAWSVQGETEAFF. CDR3 nucleotide sequence: TGTGCCTGGAGTGTCCAGGGGGAAACTGAAGCTTTCTTT. The complete variable domain, with remaining parts taken from reference TRBV30 and TRBJ1-1, reads SQTIHQWPATLVQPVGSPLSLECTVEGTSNPNLYWYRQAAGRGLQLLFYSVGIGQISSEVPQNLSASRPQDRQFILSSKKLLLSDSGFYLCAWSVQGETEAFFGQGTRLTVV.

The V and J genes are TRBV7-9 and TRBJ1-5; possible D gene TRBD1, 5 bases. CDR1 is SEHNR, CDR2 FQNEAQ, per germline (reference sequence). This CDR3 has 19 amino acids. Deletions cut 4 bases from V and 4 bases from J, with 26 bases between. CDR3 sequence (DNA): TGTGCCAGCAGCTCCTCCCGGACACTTTCGTTTTCGATGAATCAGCCCCAGCATTTT. Translated: CASSSSRTLSFSMNQPQHF.

This clone occurred a few times. V and J are TRBV29-1 and TRBJ2-1; 7 nucleotides align to TRBD2. This CDR3 comprises 12 residues. Germline V gene sequence: CDR1 SQVTM, CDR2 ANQGSEA. V lost 4 bases, J lost 6 bases, and 3 bases stayed unmatched. The CDR3 nucleotides read TGCAGCGTTGGGGGACTACTCAATGAGCAGTTCTTC. This gives the protein CSVGGLLNEQFF.

The chain employs TRBV4-1 and TRBJ2-1; maybe TRBD1 (6 bases). The CDR3 has 15 amino acids. Germline V lookup: CDR1 MGHRA, CDR2 YSYEKL. Trimming cost V 4 bases and J 3 bases, with 13 bases left between them. The CDR3 reads CASSLTLTGYNEQFF. The CDR3 DNA reads as TGCGCCAGCAGCCTGACCTTGACAGGCTACAATGAGCAGTTCTTC.

This clone was observed a handful of times. The J gene is TRBJ1-1, the V gene TRBV6-6, with 11 bases lining up with TRBD1. Trimming at V came to 2 bases and at J to 3 bases, leaving 5 bases not matched to a gene. The CDR3 consists of 16 residues. Germline V gene sequence: CDR1 MNHNY, CDR2 SVGAGI (reference sequence). As DNA, the CDR3 is TGTGCCAGCAGTTACGAAGGGGGACAGGGGGACACTGAAGCTTTCTTT. This translates into CASSYEGGQGDTEAFF.

The J gene is TRBJ2-7, the V gene TRBV5-1, with 14 bases aligning to TRBD2. CDR1 and CDR2 from the germline V gene are SGHRS and YFSETQ. The junction had 5 bases not matched to a gene; V was cut back by 6 bases and J by 3 bases. The CDR3 is made up of 15 amino acids. The CDR3 reads CASTLGTSGSYEQYF. The CDR3 bases are TGCGCCAGCACCCTGGGGACTAGCGGGAGCTACGAGCAGTACTTC.

This chain connects TRBV9 to TRBJ1-1; possibly TRBD1 for D (5 bases). From germline, CDR1 is SGDLS and CDR2 YYNGEE. V was cut by 0 bases and J by 0 bases, with 24 bases left in between. The CDR3 is 20 residues long. The CDR3 spells CASSVGVPTGPGGLNTEAFF. The CDR3 nucleotides are TGTGCCAGCAGCGTAGGTGTCCCCACAGGTCCGGGGGGGTTGAACACTGAAGCTTTCTTT.

The chain has TRBV7-9 and TRBJ1-1; D is possibly TRBD1 (6 bases). Germline V gene sequence: CDR1 SEHNR, CDR2 FQNEAQ (reference sequence). The length of the CDR3 is 16 residues. The V and J ends lost 2 bases and 0 bases respectively, with 13 bases between them. The CDR3 here is CASSLPTGTLNTEAFF. CDR3 DNA: TGTGCCAGCAGCTTACCGACCGGGACACTGAACACTGAAGCTTTCTTT.

CDR3 DNA sequence: TGTGCCATCAGTGAGGCGCCATACGAGCAGTACTTC. Protein product: CAISEAPYEQYF. J is TRBJ2-7 and V is TRBV10-3; D is unresolved. Germline V gives CDR1 ENHRY, CDR2 SYGVKD. There are 12 residues in the CDR3. The germline V and J ends were trimmed by 2 bases and 4 bases, with 6 bases remaining between them.

The CDR3 DNA reads TGCGCCAGCAGCCAAGTTCAGGGGGCCGACAATGAGCAGTTCTTC. It specifies CASSQVQGADNEQFF. The chain links TRBV4-1 to TRBJ2-1; 8 bases are shared with TRBD1. This CDR3 region has 15 residues. The germline V gene encodes CDR1 MGHRA and CDR2 YSYEKL. V shed 1 base, J shed 5 bases, and the junction held 4 bases outside the gene matches.

The chain links TRBV30 to TRBJ2-7, with TRBD1 matching 10 bases. Trimming cost V 1 base and J 10 bases; bases outside gene matches: 10. The CDR3 is 14 amino acids. Germline V CDR1 and CDR2: GTSNPN, SVGIG (reference sequence). The CDR3 reads CAWSAGQGVGSQYF. The DNA of the CDR3 is TGTGCCTGGAGTGCCGGACAGGGGGTTGGTAGCCAGTACTTC.

CDR3 nucleotides: TGTGCCAGTAGTATATCCCTGGCGGGAGATACGCAGTATTTT. It translates to CASSISLAGDTQYF. The gene calls are TRBV19 and TRBJ2-3; possibly TRBD2 for D (5 bases). Per germline, CDR1 LNHDA and CDR2 SQIVND (reference sequence). The ends were cut back, 2 bases at V and 5 bases at J, with 11 bases in the middle. This CDR3 has 14 amino acids.